These 28 T cell receptor beta chains share one sample of origin, sequenced in a study of patients and donors after allogeneic stem cell transplantation. Using its own MiXCR run on the RT-PCR reads, TCRdb lists one record per CDR3 protein. The table records about 200,000 distinct CDR3 sequences, 35% to 45% of them present only once. The sequenced sample was blood, either unsorted or a sorted T cell fraction (not recorded which). The receptors were sampled from a human donor who was either an allogeneic HSCT recipient or a stem cell or donor lymphocyte infusion donor (not recorded which). It is not recorded whose cells these are; they may come from a transplant donor.

The chain joins TRBV12-3 or TRBV12-4 to TRBJ2-1; weak D call: TRBD2 (6 bases). This CDR3 comprises 15 residues. The V and J ends lost 10 bases and 8 bases respectively, with 24 bases between them. CDR3 DNA: TGTGCCACGCTTTACGGGACCGAGGGGACTCATGAGCAGTTCTTC. Protein sequence: CATLYGTEGTHEQFF.

The chain combines TRBV5-1 with TRBJ1-1; 9 bases are a match to TRBD1. Unmatched junction bases numbered 10, after V lost 4 bases and J lost 6 bases. The CDR3 consists of 15 residues. Germline V gene lookup returns CDR1 SGHRS and CDR2 YFSETQ. In DNA, the CDR3 is TGCGCCAGCAGCCCCCCACAGGGGGCGAGGCCTGAAGCTTTCTTT. It yields the protein CASSPPQGARPEAFF.

The chain recombines TRBV7-2 with TRBJ2-5; 8 bases fit TRBD1. The V segment lost 5 bases and the J segment 6 bases; nucleotides outside the gene matches: 5. CDR1 and CDR2 (germline): SGHTA, FQGNSA. The CDR3 has 13 residues. The CDR3 DNA sequence: TGTGCCAGCAGCCCAGGGGGCAGAAAGACCCAGTACTTC. Its translation: CASSPGGRKTQYF.

This sequence joins TRBV24-1 and TRBJ2-2; D gene unclear. Trimming stripped 7 bases from V and 1 base from J, with 6 bases between. This CDR3 spans 13 amino acids. Germline loops: CDR1 KGHDR, CDR2 SFDVKD. The CDR3 coding sequence is TGTGCCACCAGCGAAGGGAACACCGGGGAGCTGTTTTTT. Translating it yields CATSEGNTGELFF.

This clonotype occurred a few times. This rearrangement joins TRBV9 to TRBJ1-1; D uncertain. The germline CDR1 and CDR2 sequences are SGDLS and YYNGEE. CDR3 length equals 14 residues. The V gene lost 4 bases and the J gene lost 3 bases, with 13 bases spanning the gap. The CDR3 coding sequence is TGTGCCAGCAGCTCCCGGGGTACCGACACTGAAGCTTTCTTT. Its protein product is CASSSRGTDTEAFF.

This clonotype was observed a few times. This sequence joins TRBV10-3 and TRBJ2-2, with D possibly matching TRBD1 (5 bases). Trimming removed 7 bases at V and 4 bases at J, with 13 bases between. Germline CDR1 and CDR2: ENHRY and SYGVKD. This CDR3 has 14 residues. DNA for the CDR3: TGTGCCATCACTTTCGACCAGGGCACCGGGGAGCTGTTTTTT. Residues: CAITFDQGTGELFF.

This clonotype was counted a single time. The chain carries TRBV20-1 and TRBJ1-2; no firm D call. V was shortened by 2 bases and J by 5 bases, with 18 bases between the two germline ends. Germline V gene lookup returns CDR1 DFQATT and CDR2 SNEGSKA (reference sequence). CDR3 length equals 15 residues. The chain's CDR3 is CSARPRRGLDYGYTF. DNA of the CDR3: TGCAGTGCTAGACCCAGACGTGGATTGGATTATGGCTACACCTTC.

This chain uses TRBV6-1 with TRBJ1-6; D is uncertain. Trimming removed 3 bases from V and 7 bases from J, with 16 bases in between. The CDR3 runs to 16 residues. CDR1 and CDR2 from the germline V gene are MNHNS and SASEGT. The DNA of the CDR3 is TGTGCCAGCAGTGACCAAGGTTTGGGCCGCAATTCACCCCTCCACTTT. Protein: CASSDQGLGRNSPLHF.

The V and J genes are TRBV20-1 and TRBJ1-1, with a weak D call TRBD1 (6 bases). CDR1 and CDR2 from the germline V gene are DFQATT and SNEGSKA (reference sequence). V lost 5 bases and J 3 bases, leaving 7 bases between the germline ends. The CDR3 consists of 11 residues. The CDR3 region has the DNA TGCAGTGCTGACAGGTACACTGAAGCTTTCTTT. Encoded protein: CSADRYTEAFF.

Concerning this clonotype: Germline is not matched at one junction end, which may reflect a read error. The rearrangement links TRBV7-2 to TRBJ1-2; D may be TRBD1 (6 bases). The CDR3 runs to 15 residues. Germline CDR1 is SGHTA and CDR2 is FQGNSA. The CDR3 region is CASSLGVGGSGGYSF. The CDR3 DNA follows: TGTGCCAGCAGCTTAGGAGTAGGGGGTAGTGGTGGCTACTCCTTC.

The chain links TRBV20-1 to TRBJ2-3, with a tentative D call TRBD2 (5 bases). Trimming took 6 bases from V and 6 from J, leaving 10 bases between them. Germline V gene sequence: CDR1 DFQATT, CDR2 SNEGSKA (reference sequence). This CDR3 spans 11 amino acids. The CDR3 nucleotides are TGCAGTGCACAACTAGGGGATACGCAGTATTTT. It translates to CSAQLGDTQYF.

This chain uses TRBV18 with TRBJ2-7, with 7 bases identical to TRBD2. The CDR3 extends over 16 amino acids. Trimming cost V 1 base and J 4 bases; bases outside gene matches: 10. CDR1 is KGHSH, CDR2 LQKENI, per germline. The CDR3 sequence is CASSPLFGRGEYEQYF. The CDR3 DNA follows: TGTGCCAGCTCACCACTGTTCGGACGGGGGGAATACGAGCAGTACTTC. The whole variable domain, filled in from reference TRBV18 and TRBJ2-7, reads NAGVMQNPRHLVRRRGQEARLRCSPMKGHSHVYWYRQLPEEGLKFMVYLQKENIIDESGMPKERFSAEFPKEGPSILRIQQVVRGDSAAYFCASSPLFGRGEYEQYFGPGTRLTVT.

The chain has TRBV4-1 and TRBJ1-5; D unresolved. Germline-derived CDR1 and CDR2 are MGHRA and YSYEKL. The CDR3 is 13 amino acids. V gave up 4 bases and J gave up 7 bases, with 11 bases separating them. CDR3 residues: CASSPRPEQPQHF. CDR3 in DNA: TGCGCCAGCAGCCCACGTCCTGAGCAGCCCCAGCATTTT.

The chain links TRBV6-1 to TRBJ1-2; TRBD1 matches at 10 bases. This CDR3 has 17 amino acids. Germline CDR1 is MNHNS and CDR2 is SASEGT. V was clipped by 0 bases and J by 4 bases; unmatched bases: 8. The CDR3 is CASSEALHGQGVYGYTF. In nucleotides, the CDR3 is TGTGCCAGCAGTGAAGCGCTTCACGGACAGGGGGTCTATGGCTACACCTTC.

This chain joins TRBV4-1 and TRBJ2-3; 7 nucleotides agree with TRBD2. The germline V gene has CDR1 MGHRA and CDR2 YSYEKL. The CDR3 has 15 amino acids. Germline trimming cut 1 base from V and 2 bases from J; bases unmatched to any gene: 3. The DNA of the CDR3 is TGCGCCAGCAGCCAAGGACTAGCCCACACAGATACGCAGTATTTT. Its protein product is CASSQGLAHTDTQYF.

This clonotype was counted a few times. The rearrangement uses TRBV5-1 and TRBJ1-5, with TRBD1 matching 9 bases. V lost 7 bases, J lost 4 bases, and 6 bases stayed unmatched. CDR3 length: 14 residues. Germline values: CDR1 SGHRS, CDR2 YFSETQ. Written as DNA, the CDR3 is TGCGCCAGCCTCGGCGGGACAGGGAATCAGCCCCAGCATTTT. This encodes CASLGGTGNQPQHF.

In this sample, this clonotype turned up a few times. The chain has TRBV19 and TRBJ1-5; D not certain. The germline V and J ends were trimmed by 9 bases and 6 bases, with 15 bases remaining between them. Germline CDR1 LNHDA, CDR2 SQIVND (reference sequence). The CDR3 sequence is 13 residues long. CDR3 protein: CASENHSRQPQHF. The DNA for the CDR3 is TGTGCCAGCGAGAATCACTCTCGTCAGCCCCAGCATTTT.

This clonotype has only a few counts. The gene calls are TRBV12-3 or TRBV12-4 and TRBJ1-5; 10 nucleotides agree with TRBD1. V dropped 6 bases and J dropped 4; count of bases not matched to a gene: 6. The CDR3 runs 15 residues. CDR3 DNA: TGTGCCAGCAGCAATCGACAGGGGGCAAATCAGCCCCAGCATTTT. This sequence encodes CASSNRQGANQPQHF.

V is TRBV9 and J is TRBJ2-1; D possibly corresponds to TRBD1 (6 bases). Germline V lookup: CDR1 SGDLS, CDR2 YYNGEE. This CDR3 comprises 17 residues. The ends were cut back, 4 bases at V and 0 bases at J, with 17 bases in the middle. CDR3 sequence reads: CASSPSQGRRSYNEQFF. Here the CDR3 DNA reads TGTGCCAGCAGCCCGTCACAGGGAAGGCGCTCCTACAATGAGCAGTTCTTC.

This clonotype is a singleton in its sample. The chain joins TRBV4-1 to TRBJ2-7; 7 bases match TRBD2. The V gene's germline CDR1 is MGHRA and CDR2 YSYEKL. CDR3 length: 14 residues. V was clipped by 4 bases and J by 5 bases; unmatched bases: 8. In DNA form, the CDR3 reads TGCGCCAGCAGCCGAAAGGCGGGGGTGAACGAGCAGTACTTC. It translates to CASSRKAGVNEQYF.

The chain carries TRBV12-3 or TRBV12-4 and TRBJ1-6; D unclear. Trimming took off 3 bases at V and 9 bases at J, with 18 bases between the two ends. The CDR3 has 16 residues. CDR3 in DNA: TGTGCCAGCAGTTTCGGGAGGGCAATCTGGGGTTCACCCCTCCACTTT. Translated, it gives CASSFGRAIWGSPLHF.

The V call is TRBV9, the J call TRBJ1-3; D not certain. V lost 2 bases and J lost 11, with 14 bases in between. Germline V gene lookup returns CDR1 SGDLS and CDR2 YYNGEE. The CDR3 length is 13 residues. CDR3 DNA: TGTGCCAGCAGCGTGGGCGCGACTACCCCCATATATTTT. It is translated as CASSVGATTPIYF.

The chain has TRBV5-1 and TRBJ2-3; 7 bases map to TRBD1. The CDR3 contains 14 residues. Germline V lookup: CDR1 SGHRS, CDR2 YFSETQ. Trimming took 4 bases from V and 4 from J; bases not matched to a gene: 6. CDR3 amino acids: CASSVQGTADTQYF. CDR3 in DNA: TGCGCCAGCAGCGTACAGGGGACGGCAGATACGCAGTATTTT.

The V gene is TRBV10-3, the J gene TRBJ2-7, with 8 bases lining up with TRBD1. The CDR3 extends over 15 amino acids. The germline gives CDR1 ENHRY, CDR2 SYGVKD. Trimming cost V 6 bases and J 6 bases; bases outside gene matches: 13. CDR3 sequence reads: CAIRGGTGESGEQYF. The DNA for the CDR3 is TGTGCCATCAGAGGGGGGACAGGTGAGAGCGGCGAGCAGTACTTC.

The rearrangement links TRBV12-3 or TRBV12-4 to TRBJ2-7, with 12 bases aligning to TRBD2. Unmatched junction bases numbered 3, after V lost 4 bases and J lost 2 bases. This CDR3 region has 15 residues. This chain's CDR3 is CASSWGLAGAYEQYF. CDR3 DNA: TGTGCCAGCAGTTGGGGACTAGCGGGCGCCTACGAGCAGTACTTC.

The chain has TRBV2 and TRBJ1-5; D ambiguous. V lost 3 bases, J lost 4 bases, and 4 bases lay in between. From germline, CDR1 is SNHLY and CDR2 FYNNEI. The CDR3 is 12 amino acids. The CDR3 nucleotides read TGTGCCAGCAGTGATAATAATCAGCCCCAGCATTTT. It codes for CASSDNNQPQHF.

The J gene is TRBJ1-5, the V gene TRBV12-3 or TRBV12-4; TRBD1 matches 9 bases. V was clipped by 6 bases and J by 5 bases; unmatched bases: 5. This CDR3 comprises 14 residues. This CDR3 reads CASRGQGGHQPQHF. The CDR3 DNA follows: TGTGCCAGCAGGGGACAGGGAGGGCATCAGCCCCAGCATTTT.

J is TRBJ1-2 and V is TRBV20-1; a weak D match, TRBD1 (6 bases). Trimming shortened V by 4 bases and J by 2 bases, and 11 bases separated the two germline ends. The CDR3 covers 13 residues. Germline V lookup: CDR1 DFQATT, CDR2 SNEGSKA (reference sequence). The CDR3 region has the DNA TGCAGTGCTATCCCAGACAGGAACTATGGCTACACCTTC. Translation: CSAIPDRNYGYTF.